These T cell receptor beta chains were read from a single sample in a study of radiation and T cells in renal cell carcinoma. Sequencing used immunoSEQ multiplex PCR; TCRdb keeps in-frame clones, though not all of them. The sample records 130,000 or so clones, around nine tenths being singletons. Sequencing was performed on blood, taken from a patient whose treatment included radiotherapy and nephrectomy. These receptors were taken from a woman between 45 and 65 years old with renal cell carcinoma. Both conserved end residues are part of each CDR3. Each record gives: J gene, D gene, clone size, V gene, CDR3 protein, CDR3 DNA. D genes are given only for firm matches. Clone sizes are given selectively: once, few, many, or a class where the clone is expanded.

>TRBJ2-5|-|-|TRBV5-1
CASSLQETQYF
TGCGCCAGCAGCTTACAAGAGACCCAGTACTTC
>TRBJ1-5|TRBD1|-|TRBV7-7
CASSQDRDQPQHF
TGTGCTAGCAGTCAGGACAGGGACCAGCCCCAGCATTTT
>TRBJ1-4|-|once|TRBV7-9
CASSLGGARGEKLFF
TGTGCCAGCAGCCTAGGAGGGGCCAGGGGTGAAAAACTGTTTTTT
>TRBJ1-1|-|-|TRBV7-2
CASSLFGGGNTEAFF
TGTGCCAGCAGCTTATTTGGGGGAGGGAACACTGAAGCTTTCTTT
>TRBJ2-3|TRBD2|-|TRBV5-4
CASSLAGAGDTQYF
TGTGCCAGCAGCTTAGCGGGGGCTGGGGATACGCAGTATTTT
>TRBJ1-1|-|-|TRBV29-1
CSVADPNTEAFF
TGCAGCGTTGCAGACCCTAACACTGAAGCTTTCTTT
>TRBJ1-4|TRBD1|-|TRBV18
CASSPSQGQTNEKLFF
TGTGCCAGCTCACCGTCACAGGGACAGACAAATGAAAAACTGTTTTTT
>TRBJ1-1|-|-|TRBV5-8
CASSLGQVSTEAFF
TGTGCCAGCAGCTTGGGTCAGGTATCCACTGAAGCTTTCTTT
>TRBJ2-5|-|-|TRBV30
CAWSRAETQYF
TGTGCCTGGAGCCGGGCGGAGACCCAGTACTTC
>TRBJ1-2|-|-|TRBV5-5
CASSLRQGGYGYTF
TGTGCCAGCAGCTTAAGGCAGGGTGGGTATGGCTACACCTTC
>TRBJ1-5|-|-|TRBV2
CASSAQRGNQPQHF
TGTGCCAGCAGTGCACAGAGGGGCAATCAGCCCCAGCATTTT